The 27 T cell receptor beta chains listed next were all sequenced from one sample in a study of response to subunit inactivated influenza vaccine. TCRdb recomputed calls from the RT-PCR reads with MiXCR, one row per CDR3 protein. The sample lists 500,000 to 550,000 distinct CDR3 sequences; approximately 20% were seen once. These same data were also listed under a study on T cells expressing NK-cell markers. From that study: Template switching by 5'RACE with UMIs generated the TCR beta cDNA.

Sequencing used CD4+ T cells sorted from PBMCs, obtained approximately 12 days after vaccination. All receptors derive from a man in his forties or fifties who received an inactivated influenza vaccine.

J is TRBJ1-2 and V is TRBV3-1; TRBD1 might be the D (5 bases). The germline V gene encodes CDR1 LGHDT and CDR2 YNNKEL (reference sequence). This CDR3 contains 16 residues. Between the trimmed V and J ends, which lost 2 bases and 1 base, there was a span of 14 bases. CDR3 sequence: CASSQYTGSNNYGYTF. CDR3 DNA: TGTGCCAGCAGCCAATATACAGGTTCCAATAACTATGGCTACACCTTC.

The rearrangement uses TRBV6-5 and TRBJ1-2; 9 bases line up with TRBD1. The CDR3 is made up of 16 amino acids. Per the germline V gene, CDR1 is MNHEY and CDR2 is SVGAGI. The trim removed 6 bases at V and 0 bases at J, leaving 8 bases unmatched. The CDR3 DNA sequence: TGTGCCAGCAGATACCGGGACAGGGCAACTAACTATGGCTACACCTTC. It specifies CASRYRDRATNYGYTF.

In this sample, this clonotype turned up a few times. This chain uses TRBV6-1 with TRBJ1-5; D might be TRBD1 (6 bases). This CDR3 comprises 13 residues. V shed 5 bases and J shed 3 bases, with 8 bases lying between them. From germline, CDR1 is MNHNS and CDR2 SASEGT. CDR3 region: CASSQGLNQPQHF. CDR3 bases: TGTGCCAGCAGTCAGGGGCTCAATCAGCCCCAGCATTTT.

The chain couples TRBV6-2 or TRBV6-3 to TRBJ2-7, with 9 bases matching TRBD2. This CDR3 has 14 residues. V shed 2 bases, J shed 9 bases, and the junction held 8 bases outside the gene matches. CDR1 and CDR2 from the germline V gene are MNHEY and SVGEGT. The CDR3 nucleotides are TGTGCCAGCAGTTACGGGACTAGCATTCGAGGGCAGTACTTC. This encodes CASSYGTSIRGQYF.

This clonotype appeared a few times. This chain uses TRBV25-1 with TRBJ2-6; D unclear. The V and J ends lost 5 bases and 0 bases respectively, with 11 bases between them. Germline assignment: CDR1 MGHDK and CDR2 SYGVNS. This CDR3 contains 16 residues. CDR3 in amino acids: CASSPLDTSGANVLTF. In DNA, the CDR3 is TGTGCCAGCAGTCCTCTCGACACCTCTGGGGCCAACGTCCTGACTTTC.

This chain connects TRBV5-1 to TRBJ2-1; the match to TRBD2 covers 9 bases. This CDR3 comprises 15 residues. Germline lookup yields CDR1 SGHRS and CDR2 YFSETQ. J was trimmed by 5 bases and V by 4 bases; bases with no gene match: 7. The CDR3 bases are TGCGCCAGCAGCCCCAGGACTAGCGTGAACAATGAGCAGTTCTTC. It encodes CASSPRTSVNNEQFF.

The V call is TRBV6-1, the J call TRBJ2-1, with TRBD2 matching 7 bases. Germline lookup yields CDR1 MNHNS and CDR2 SASEGT. The CDR3 loop spans 16 amino acids. The V gene end was trimmed by 5 bases and the J gene end by 8 bases; junction bases not matched to a gene: 15. Here the CDR3 reads CASSPSERGFGYEQFF. CDR3 nucleotide sequence: TGTGCCAGCAGTCCTTCAGAGCGGGGTTTTGGCTATGAGCAGTTCTTC.

This chain uses TRBV7-2 with TRBJ2-7; 14 bases are a match to TRBD2. Trimming removed 4 bases from V and 6 bases from J; junction bases left unmatched: 5. The CDR3 runs to 15 residues. Germline V CDR1 and CDR2: SGHTA, FQGNSA. CDR3: CASSWGLAGAAEQYF. DNA for the CDR3: TGTGCCAGCAGCTGGGGACTAGCGGGAGCCGCCGAGCAGTACTTC.

Many counts were recorded for this clonotype. V usage is TRBV9 and J usage is TRBJ2-1; maybe TRBD1 (6 bases). Germline V lookup: CDR1 SGDLS, CDR2 YYNGEE. Trimming cost V 7 bases and J 0 bases, with 14 bases left between them. The CDR3 has 15 amino acids. The CDR3 loop reads CASPRNRVSYNEQFF. The DNA for the CDR3 is TGTGCCAGCCCTCGAAACAGGGTCTCCTACAATGAGCAGTTCTTC.

This clonotype was picked up many times. V gene TRBV5-1 combines with J gene TRBJ1-6, with D possibly being TRBD1 (6 bases). The germline gives CDR1 SGHRS, CDR2 YFSETQ. Trimming stripped 5 bases from V and 5 bases from J, with 17 bases between. This CDR3 is 16 amino acids long. In DNA, the CDR3 is TGCGCCAGCAGTATCACTCCAGGGGCGGATAATTCACCCCTCCACTTT. This translates into CASSITPGADNSPLHF.

This chain connects TRBV20-1 to TRBJ2-5, with TRBD1 as a possible D gene (5 bases). Trimming pared 5 bases from V and 5 bases from J, leaving 15 bases between. This CDR3 is built from 13 residues. Germline V gives CDR1 DFQATT, CDR2 SNEGSKA (reference sequence). CDR3 loop: CSAAGSVQETQYF. The DNA of the CDR3 is TGCAGTGCTGCAGGGTCCGTCCAGGAGACCCAGTACTTC.

This clonotype has more than one count but fewer than ten. J is TRBJ2-7 and V is TRBV27; 10 positions agree with TRBD1. There are 15 residues in the CDR3. The germline gives CDR1 MNHEY, CDR2 SMNVEV (reference sequence). V lost 5 bases and J lost 6; bases outside the gene matches: 10. CDR3 in DNA: TGTGCCAGCAGTATCGCCGGGACAGGGGAAGGCGAGCAGTACTTC. This codes for CASSIAGTGEGEQYF.

There are a few counts of this clonotype. The chain is built from TRBV6-1 and TRBJ2-7; TRBD1 matches 7 bases. The germline CDR1 and CDR2 sequences are MNHNS and SASEGT. Losses at the gene ends were 7 bases for V and 0 bases for J; bases not matched to a gene: 3. This CDR3 is 13 amino acids long. This CDR3 reads CASMGQSSYEQYF. CDR3 nucleotide sequence: TGTGCCAGCATGGGACAGAGCTCCTACGAGCAGTACTTC.

The V call is TRBV6-1, the J call TRBJ2-7; D may be TRBD1 (6 bases). The germline gives CDR1 MNHNS, CDR2 SASEGT. CDR3 size: 13 residues. The V gene lost 6 bases and the J gene lost 3 bases, with 12 bases spanning the gap. Written as DNA, the CDR3 is TGTGCCAGCAGATCGGGACACCTCTACGAGCAGTACTTC. It yields the protein CASRSGHLYEQYF.

The rearrangement uses TRBV9 and TRBJ2-1; D is possibly TRBD1 or TRBD2 (5 bases each). The CDR3 length is 15 residues. Trimming took off 0 bases at V and 10 bases at J, with 17 bases between the two ends. The V gene's germline CDR1 is SGDLS and CDR2 YYNGEE. DNA of the CDR3: TGTGCCAGCAGCGTAGGAGGGCTAGCCTCAGGGGAGCAGTTCTTC. Residues: CASSVGGLASGEQFF.

The chain uses TRBV16 and TRBJ2-1; TRBD1 might be the D (5 bases). Germline V gene sequence: CDR1 KGHSY, CDR2 FQNENV. The CDR3 is 17 residues long. Deletions cut 0 bases from V and 4 bases from J, with 16 bases between. The CDR3 region is CASSQSGRQGAYNEQFF. The CDR3 DNA sequence: TGTGCCAGCAGCCAATCAGGTCGGCAGGGCGCTTACAATGAGCAGTTCTTC.

This clonotype appeared a few times. The chain employs TRBV14 and TRBJ2-2, with TRBD1 matching 8 bases. CDR1 is SGHDN, CDR2 FVKESK, per germline. V dropped 3 bases and J dropped 4; count of bases not matched to a gene: 4. CDR3 length: 15 amino acids. CDR3 bases: TGTGCCAGCAGCCAGGCAGGGGGCATCACCGGGGAGCTGTTTTTT. Amino acids: CASSQAGGITGELFF.

This rearrangement joins TRBV18 to TRBJ1-5; maybe TRBD1 (5 bases). CDR1 KGHSH and CDR2 LQKENI come from the germline V gene. The CDR3 totals 15 residues. V gave up 2 bases and J gave up 4 bases, with 12 bases separating them. This CDR3 reads CASSPDGTENQPQHF. The CDR3 DNA is TGTGCCAGCTCACCAGATGGGACGGAGAATCAGCCCCAGCATTTT.

This clonotype was counted a few times. J is TRBJ2-1 and V is TRBV7-9; D not certain. With 5 bases removed from V and 5 bases from J, the gap between germline ends came to 16 bases. The CDR3 is 15 amino acids. CDR1 and CDR2 from the germline V gene are SEHNR and FQNEAQ (reference sequence). The CDR3 DNA sequence: TGTGCCAGCAGCCCGACAATGGGAAAAGACAATGAGCAGTTCTTC. Translating it yields CASSPTMGKDNEQFF.

This rearrangement joins TRBV6-6 to TRBJ1-1, with D unclear. The CDR3 loop spans 13 amino acids. The ends were cut back, 11 bases at V and 1 base at J, with 14 bases in the middle. Germline CDR1 MNHNY, CDR2 SVGAGI (reference sequence). The CDR3: CALRRGGNTEAFF. CDR3 in DNA: TGTGCCTTAAGACGCGGAGGGAACACTGAAGCTTTCTTT.

The table lists this clonotype with a few counts. The genes are TRBV20-1 and TRBJ1-6, with D possibly being TRBD1 (5 bases). With 1 base removed from V and 4 bases from J, the gap between germline ends came to 11 bases. The CDR3 is made up of 15 amino acids. CDR1 and CDR2 from the germline V gene are DFQATT and SNEGSKA (reference sequence). The CDR3 spells CSARAKRGYNSPLHF. Written as DNA, the CDR3 is TGCAGTGCTAGAGCTAAACGGGGGTATAATTCACCCCTCCACTTT.

The V gene is TRBV12-3 or TRBV12-4, the J gene TRBJ2-3, with 12 bases identical to TRBD2. The trim removed 5 bases at V and 6 bases at J, leaving 3 bases unmatched. The CDR3 runs to 14 residues. In DNA form, the CDR3 reads TGTGCCAGCAGTACTAGCGGGGGGCAGGATACGCAGTATTTT. Residues: CASSTSGGQDTQYF.

The rearrangement links TRBV29-1 to TRBJ2-3; 9 nucleotides match TRBD2. Germline loops: CDR1 SQVTM, CDR2 ANQGSEA. J was trimmed by 1 base and V by 5 bases; bases with no gene match: 4. The CDR3 covers 14 residues. In nucleotides, the CDR3 is TGCAGCGTTCTGAGCGGGGGGCGCACAGATACGCAGTATTTT. Translated: CSVLSGGRTDTQYF.

This clonotype was seen only once. This rearrangement joins TRBV9 to TRBJ1-3; D not resolved. Germline lookup yields CDR1 SGDLS and CDR2 YYNGEE. V gave up 0 bases and J gave up 2 bases, with 6 bases separating them. This CDR3 is built from 14 residues. CDR3 DNA: TGTGCCAGCAGCGTAGGGGCGACTGGAAACACCATATATTTT. This sequence encodes CASSVGATGNTIYF.

This clonotype came up a few times. The genes are TRBV7-2 and TRBJ2-2; the D gene is possibly TRBD1 (6 bases). Germline V gene data show CDR1 as SGHTA and CDR2 as FQGNSA. V lost 2 bases and J 5 bases, leaving 15 bases between the germline ends. The CDR3 runs to 16 residues. Written as DNA, the CDR3 is TGTGCCAGCAGCTTACGGGCCAGGGGTCGAACCGGGGAGCTGTTTTTT. Translation: CASSLRARGRTGELFF.

This clonotype was seen a few times. CDR3 protein: CASSPRTAQETQYF. The CDR3 DNA sequence: TGTGCCAGCAGCCCCAGGACAGCCCAAGAGACCCAGTACTTC. This chain connects TRBV7-2 to TRBJ2-5, with D perhaps TRBD1 (6 bases). The germline gives CDR1 SGHTA, CDR2 FQGNSA. The V end lost 5 bases, the J end lost 1 base, and 11 bases lay between the germline ends. This CDR3 contains 14 residues.

This clonotype was counted only a few times. This chain connects TRBV7-6 to TRBJ2-4; D is perhaps TRBD1 (5 bases). CDR3 length equals 14 residues. Germline loops: CDR1 SGHVS, CDR2 FNYEAQ. V was trimmed by 1 base and J by 6 bases, leaving 10 bases between them. In DNA form, the CDR3 reads TGTGCCAGCAGCTTAGGGCAGGGTCGAAACATTCAGTACTTC. Its translation is CASSLGQGRNIQYF.